This T cell receptor beta chain was retrieved from a study of OX40 agonist ivuxolimab in advanced cancers. Clones were sequenced by immunoSEQ multiplex PCR, and TCRdb holds only the in-frame ones, with some missing. The table shows roughly 41,000 clones, with around 86% occurring only once. This CDR3 spans 11 amino acids. The germline CDR1 and CDR2 sequences are MNHEY and SVGAGI. V lost 4 bases, J lost 4 bases, and 4 bases lay in between. With regard to this clone: Its antigen remains unidentified.

Study-level points and caveats: On average, CD8+ T cells showed a greater number of expanded clones than CD4+.

The chain links TRBV6-5 to TRBJ1-2, with D unresolved. This clonotype originated in an adult with an advanced solid tumor such as melanoma, head and neck, liver or kidney cancer. The source material was CD4+ or CD8+ T cells sorted from blood, sampled in a trial of the OX40 agonist ivuxolimab. CDR3 residues: CASSSAYGYTF. The CDR3 DNA follows: TGTGCCAGCAGTTCAGCCTATGGCTACACCTTC.